These T cell receptor beta chains were read from a single sample in a study of shared clonotypes between healthy human individuals. The data were produced by immunoSEQ multiplex PCR, yet TCRdb's version contains in-frame clones alone and is incomplete. In the table there are 550,000 to 850,000 clones, around 77% of which are singletons. The sample comprised memory CD4+ T cells sorted from blood. The receptors come from a woman aged 30 to 39 in good health. The CDR3 runs from the conserved cysteine through the conserved F or W. A D gene is named only where the DNA matches it firmly. Rows may omit the clone size; those that give it use once, few, many or a size class.

length | size | J | V | D | DNA | CDR3
15 | once | TRBJ1-2 | TRBV28 | TRBD1 | TGTGCCAGCAGGATTGGGTCGGGACAGCACTATGGCTACACCTTC | CASRIGSGQHYGYTF
17 | once | TRBJ2-2 | TRBV19 | NA | TGTGCCAGTAGCACGACAGGGGTAGCGGGAAGCCGCGGGGAGCTGTTTTTT | CASSTTGVAGSRGELFF
14 | NA | TRBJ1-1 | TRBV19 | NA | TGTGCCAGTAGTATAGAGGAGGACACAGTAGAAGCTTTCTTT | CASSIEEDTVEAFF
13 | NA | TRBJ1-4 | TRBV2 | NA | TGTGCCAGCAGTGAAGGGGCCGGGGAAAAACTGTTTTTT | CASSEGAGEKLFF
16 | NA | TRBJ1-4 | TRBV18 | NA | TGTGCCAGCTCAGTACGACAGGCTCGAGGAGTGGAAAAACTGTTTTTT | CASSVRQARGVEKLFF
14 | NA | TRBJ1-1 | TRBV10-3 | TRBD1 | TGTGCCATCAGTGAGAACAGGGGGCACACTGAAGCTTTCTTT | CAISENRGHTEAFF
15 | NA | TRBJ1-5 | TRBV4-2 | NA | TGTGCCAGCAGCCAACTGGACGGCAAACATCAGCCCCAGCATTTT | CASSQLDGKHQPQHF
16 | NA | TRBJ1-2 | TRBV28 | NA | TGTGCCAGCAGGGGTGGCATTGGTCAGGGGACGATAGGCTACACCTTC | CASRGGIGQGTIGYTF
16 | NA | TRBJ1-4 | TRBV5-6 | TRBD1 | TGTGCCAGCAGCTTCAGGGGGCGGGCAACTAATGAAAAACTGTTTTTT | CASSFRGRATNEKLFF
15 | NA | TRBJ2-7 | TRBV19 | TRBD1 | TGTGCCAGTAGCCCTGGACAGGGATACTACTACGAGCAGTACTTC | CASSPGQGYYYEQYF
11 | few | TRBJ2-1 | TRBV29-1 | NA | TGCAGCGTTGGGAATAGCGTGACCAAGATCTTC | CSVGNSVTKIF
17 | NA | TRBJ1-5 | TRBV28 | TRBD1 | TGTGCCAGCAGTCCTCTAGGACAGGGGGCGTTTTTTCAGCCCCAGCATTTT | CASSPLGQGAFFQPQHF
16 | NA | TRBJ2-3 | TRBV5-4 | NA | TGTGCCAGCAGCCTCTTTGGGGCAGGAAGGCAAGATACGCAGTATTTT | CASSLFGAGRQDTQYF
15 | NA | TRBJ2-7 | TRBV5-6 | TRBD2 | TGTGCCAGCAGCTTGGTACTAGCGGGAGGGGGCGAGCAGTACTTC | CASSLVLAGGGEQYF
15 | few | TRBJ2-3 | TRBV11-1 | NA | TGTGCCAGCAGCTTAGCGAGCCAGGGGAAAGATACGCAGTATTTT | CASSLASQGKDTQYF
11 | NA | TRBJ2-7 | TRBV5-1 | NA | TGCGCCAGCAGCTTGGCCGGCGAGCAGTACTTC | CASSLAGEQYF
17 | NA | TRBJ2-7 | TRBV29-1 | TRBD2 | TGCAGCGTTGTTTTTATGGAGGGGACTAGCGGCTCCTACGAGCAGTACTTC | CSVVFMEGTSGSYEQYF
16 | NA | TRBJ2-1 | TRBV4-2 | TRBD1 | TGTGCCAGCAGCCAAGGAACAGGGGGGCCTTACAATGAGCAGTTCTTC | CASSQGTGGPYNEQFF
13 | NA | TRBJ1-1 | TRBV7-3 | TRBD1 | TGTGCCAGCAGCAGGGACAGGGGCACTGAAGCTTTCTTT | CASSRDRGTEAFF
16 | NA | TRBJ1-4 | TRBV6-1 | NA | TGTGCCAGCAGTGACAGCCTGGGTTGGGAAAATGAAAAACTGTTTTTT | CASSDSLGWENEKLFF
14 | NA | TRBJ2-7 | TRBV7-9 | NA | TGTGCCAGCAGCTCCGTGATACAGGGTTACGAGCAGTACTTC | CASSSVIQGYEQYF
14 | NA | TRBJ2-7 | TRBV7-2 | NA | TGTGCCAGCAGCTTCGGACTGAAAATCTACGAGCAGTACTTC | CASSFGLKIYEQYF
13 | few | TRBJ1-2 | TRBV9 | NA | TGTGCCAGCAGCGTAGTTGAGGGGTATGGCTACACCTTC | CASSVVEGYGYTF
16 | NA | TRBJ2-1 | TRBV19 | TRBD2 | TGTGCCAGTAGTATTGGCGGGAGGTTATCCTACAATGAGCAGTTCTTC | CASSIGGRLSYNEQFF
13 | few | TRBJ1-1 | TRBV21-1 | NA | TGTGCCAGCAGCCCCCGGTCGGAGGAAAGAGCTTTCTTT | CASSPRSEERAFF
15 | NA | TRBJ2-3 | TRBV5-1 | TRBD1 | TGCGCCAGCAGCTCCGGGACAGGGTATTTAGATACGCAGTATTTT | CASSSGTGYLDTQYF
15 | NA | TRBJ2-3 | TRBV7-8 | NA | TGTGCCAGCAGCTTAGCCTACCTCCCCAGGGAAGCGCAGTATTTT | CASSLAYLPREAQYF
15 | NA | TRBJ2-6 | TRBV15 | NA | TGTGCCACCAGCAGAGACCTCAGTGGGGCCAACGTCCTGACTTTC | CATSRDLSGANVLTF
14 | NA | TRBJ2-4 | TRBV19 | NA | TGTGCCAGTACGGCCCGGGGATTAATGGACATTCAGTACTTC | CASTARGLMDIQYF
12 | few | TRBJ2-2 | TRBV28 | NA | TGTGCCAGCAGCCTTAACACCGGGGAGCTGTTTTTT | CASSLNTGELFF
15 | few | TRBJ2-7 | TRBV28 | TRBD2 | TGTGCCAGCAGGCGCCAGCTAGCGGGGACCTACGAGCAGTACTTC | CASRRQLAGTYEQYF
15 | NA | TRBJ1-3 | TRBV28 | TRBD1 | TGTGCCAGCAGTCTACAGGGGGCGCGCGGAAACACCATATATTTT | CASSLQGARGNTIYF
16 | once | TRBJ2-7 | TRBV4-1 | TRBD1 | TGCGCCAGCAGCCAAGATGAGTACAGGGGGCTTTACGAGCAGTACTTC | CASSQDEYRGLYEQYF
19 | NA | TRBJ2-5 | TRBV4-2 | NA | TGTGCCAGCAGCCACTACAAAGACAGCAGTTCGGCTGTCCAAGAGACCCAGTACTTC | CASSHYKDSSSAVQETQYF
13 | NA | TRBJ1-5 | TRBV15 | NA | TGTGCCACCAGCAGGGTGGGGAATCAGCCCCAGCATTTT | CATSRVGNQPQHF
13 | NA | TRBJ1-1 | TRBV6-1 | NA | TGTGCCAGCAGTGAACGACCGAACACTGAAGCTTTCTTT | CASSERPNTEAFF
15 | NA | TRBJ2-7 | TRBV6-6 | NA | TGTGCCAGCACCTTGACAGGTGATCGGTCCTACGAGCAGTACTTC | CASTLTGDRSYEQYF
13 | few | TRBJ2-6 | TRBV2 | NA | TGTGCCAGCACCCGCTCTGGGGCCAACGTCCTGACTTTC | CASTRSGANVLTF
12 | NA | TRBJ1-1 | TRBV30 | TRBD1 | TGTGCCGCCACAGGGGGGTTGACTGAAGCTTTCTTT | CAATGGLTEAFF
15 | NA | TRBJ1-4 | TRBV28 | NA | TGTGCCAGCAGTTTGGCGGAGATAACTCATGAAAAACTGTTTTTT | CASSLAEITHEKLFF
14 | NA | TRBJ2-5 | TRBV6-5 | NA | TGTGCCAGCAGAAATCCGTTCTTGGGGGAGACCCAGTACTTC | CASRNPFLGETQYF
12 | NA | TRBJ2-3 | TRBV7-8 | TRBD2 | TGTGCCAGCACGCGGGAGGCAGATACGCAGTATTTT | CASTREADTQYF
16 | NA | TRBJ2-3 | TRBV15 | NA | TGTGCCACCAGCCGAGCAGCTTCACCTAGCACAGATACGCAGTATTTT | CATSRAASPSTDTQYF
15 | NA | TRBJ1-4 | TRBV5-3 | NA | TGTGCCAGAAGCTTCGGGAAGAGCTTTAATGAAAAACTGTTTTTT | CARSFGKSFNEKLFF
13 | NA | TRBJ2-5 | TRBV18 | NA | TGTGCCAGCTCACCACCAGGGCAGGAGACCCAGTACTTC | CASSPPGQETQYF
13 | NA | TRBJ1-1 | TRBV6-1 | NA | TGTGCCAGCAGTGACTACATGGTCCGAGGAGCTTTCTTT | CASSDYMVRGAFF
13 | NA | TRBJ2-3 | TRBV10-1 | NA | TGCGCCAGCAGTCCAGGGGGGTCCGATACGCAGTATTTT | CASSPGGSDTQYF
16 | few | TRBJ2-3 | TRBV4-1 | NA | TGCGCCAGCAGCCAAGCGTTTACGGGAGCCACAGATACGCAGTATTTT | CASSQAFTGATDTQYF
12 | NA | TRBJ2-1 | TRBV28 | TRBD1 | TGTGCCAGCAGGACTACAGGGGGCGAGCAGTTCTTC | CASRTTGGEQFF